The rows below give T cell receptor beta chains drawn from one sample of a study of T cell responses to AZD1222 COVID-19 vaccine. The data were produced by immunoSEQ multiplex PCR, yet TCRdb's version contains in-frame clones alone and is incomplete. The table shows more than 150,000 clones, with less than 95% occurring only once. The sample in question was peripheral blood, obtained on day 0 of AZD1222 vaccination. These receptors were obtained from an adult in good health. The CDR3 runs from the conserved cysteine through the conserved F or W. D genes are given only for firm matches. Not every row has a clone size; where given, it reads once, few, many or a size class.

j_gene: TRBJ2-7; abundance: -; d_gene: -; v_gene: TRBV19; len: 13; CDR3nt: TGTGCCAGTAGTATTGGGGCCAACTACGAGCAGTACTTC; CDR3aa: CASSIGANYEQYF
j_gene: TRBJ1-4; abundance: -; d_gene: TRBD1; v_gene: TRBV20-1; len: 15; CDR3nt: TGCAGTGCTAGTGATGGACAGGGGTCTAATGAAAAACTGTTTTTT; CDR3aa: CSASDGQGSNEKLFF
j_gene: TRBJ1-5; abundance: -; d_gene: -; v_gene: TRBV12-3/TRBV12-4; len: 13; CDR3nt: TGTGCCAGCAGTTTAGGACGGGACCAGCCCCAGCATTTT; CDR3aa: CASSLGRDQPQHF
j_gene: TRBJ2-2; abundance: few; d_gene: TRBD2; v_gene: TRBV29-1; len: 14; CDR3nt: TGCAGCGTTATACTAGCGGAGTACACCGGGGAGCTGTTTTTT; CDR3aa: CSVILAEYTGELFF
j_gene: TRBJ2-2; abundance: -; d_gene: -; v_gene: TRBV6-5; len: 16; CDR3nt: TGTGCCAGCAGTTACTCGTATCCGGAGCACACCGGGGAGCTGTTTTTT; CDR3aa: CASSYSYPEHTGELFF
j_gene: TRBJ1-3; abundance: -; d_gene: -; v_gene: TRBV7-3; len: 15; CDR3nt: TGTGCCAGCAGCTTAATGCCCGGCGCTGGAAACACCATATATTTT; CDR3aa: CASSLMPGAGNTIYF
j_gene: TRBJ2-1; abundance: -; d_gene: TRBD1; v_gene: TRBV28; len: 15; CDR3nt: TGTGCCAGCAGTTTACGGGACAGGGTCTACAATGAGCAGTTCTTC; CDR3aa: CASSLRDRVYNEQFF
j_gene: TRBJ2-3; abundance: -; d_gene: TRBD1; v_gene: TRBV7-9; len: 14; CDR3nt: TGTGCCAGCAGCTCGGGACAGGGAACAGATACGCAGTATTTT; CDR3aa: CASSSGQGTDTQYF
j_gene: TRBJ1-1; abundance: once; d_gene: -; v_gene: TRBV18; len: 15; CDR3nt: TGTGCCAGCTCACCACCCGGACGGACGAACACTGAAGCTTTCTTT; CDR3aa: CASSPPGRTNTEAFF
j_gene: TRBJ2-3; abundance: -; d_gene: TRBD2; v_gene: TRBV3-1/TRBV3-2; len: 18; CDR3nt: TGTGCCAGCAGCCTGGGACTAGCGGGAGGGCTCGGCACAGATACGCAGTATTTT; CDR3aa: CASSLGLAGGLGTDTQYF
j_gene: TRBJ2-7; abundance: -; d_gene: TRBD2; v_gene: TRBV5-1; len: 15; CDR3nt: TGCGCCAGCAGCCCGCCTTGGGCGGGAGTCTACGAGCAGTACTTC; CDR3aa: CASSPPWAGVYEQYF
j_gene: TRBJ1-2; abundance: few; d_gene: TRBD1; v_gene: TRBV27; len: 15; CDR3nt: TGTGCCAGCAGTCCAAGGGACAGGGCCACCTATGGCTACACCTTC; CDR3aa: CASSPRDRATYGYTF
j_gene: TRBJ1-5; abundance: -; d_gene: TRBD1; v_gene: TRBV7-2; len: 14; CDR3nt: TGTGCCAGCAGCTTGGGACAGGGGGCGAAGCCCCAGCATTTT; CDR3aa: CASSLGQGAKPQHF
j_gene: TRBJ1-5; abundance: -; d_gene: TRBD1; v_gene: TRBV19; len: 15; CDR3nt: TGTGCCAGTAACATACAGGGGTTCAGCAATCAGCCCCAGCATTTT; CDR3aa: CASNIQGFSNQPQHF
j_gene: TRBJ1-1; abundance: -; d_gene: -; v_gene: TRBV6-1; len: 15; CDR3nt: TGTGCCAGCAGTGAGAACAGGGTAGGAAACACTGAAGCTTTCTTT; CDR3aa: CASSENRVGNTEAFF
j_gene: TRBJ2-1; abundance: -; d_gene: -; v_gene: TRBV4-2; len: 15; CDR3nt: TGTGCCAGCAGCCAAGTCGGAGGGAACTACAATGAGCAGTTCTTC; CDR3aa: CASSQVGGNYNEQFF
j_gene: TRBJ2-7; abundance: -; d_gene: -; v_gene: TRBV6-5; len: 11; CDR3nt: TGTGCCACAGGACAGAGGTACGAGCAGTACTTC; CDR3aa: CATGQRYEQYF
j_gene: TRBJ2-7; abundance: -; d_gene: TRBD1; v_gene: TRBV13; len: 14; CDR3nt: TGTGCCAGCAGCTTAGTGGGGACAGGCTACGAGCAGTACTTC; CDR3aa: CASSLVGTGYEQYF
j_gene: TRBJ2-7; abundance: -; d_gene: -; v_gene: TRBV19; len: 15; CDR3nt: TGTGCCAGTAGTATAGTCTCGCGGGGATCCTACGAGCAGTACTTC; CDR3aa: CASSIVSRGSYEQYF
j_gene: TRBJ1-1; abundance: -; d_gene: -; v_gene: TRBV11-2; len: 12; CDR3nt: TGTGCCAGCAGCCCCTTTGGGGTGGAAGCTTTCTTT; CDR3aa: CASSPFGVEAFF
j_gene: TRBJ2-7; abundance: -; d_gene: TRBD1; v_gene: TRBV7-9; len: 14; CDR3nt: TGTGCCAGCAGCTTAACCAGGGGGCCCCACGAGCAGTACTTC; CDR3aa: CASSLTRGPHEQYF
j_gene: TRBJ2-3; abundance: -; d_gene: -; v_gene: TRBV7-6; len: 12; CDR3nt: TGTGCCAGCAGCTTAGCAGATGATACGCAGTATTTT; CDR3aa: CASSLADDTQYF
j_gene: TRBJ1-2; abundance: few; d_gene: TRBD1; v_gene: TRBV12-3/TRBV12-4; len: 13; CDR3nt: TGTGCCAGCAGAGTTGACAGGGTTTATGGCTACACCTTC; CDR3aa: CASRVDRVYGYTF
j_gene: TRBJ1-1; abundance: -; d_gene: -; v_gene: TRBV7-8; len: 15; CDR3nt: TGTGCCAGCAGCCCGAGGAGGGTAACGGACACTGAAGCTTTCTTT; CDR3aa: CASSPRRVTDTEAFF
j_gene: TRBJ1-5; abundance: -; d_gene: -; v_gene: TRBV15; len: 14; CDR3nt: TGTGCCACCAGCAGCGGGGATTTCGGTCAGCCCCAGCATTTT; CDR3aa: CATSSGDFGQPQHF
j_gene: TRBJ1-1; abundance: -; d_gene: -; v_gene: TRBV28; len: 17; CDR3nt: TGTGCCAGCAGTTTTTCCCCGGGCCTCCCGGAGGACACTGAAGCTTTCTTT; CDR3aa: CASSFSPGLPEDTEAFF
j_gene: TRBJ2-6; abundance: -; d_gene: TRBD1; v_gene: TRBV27; len: 20; CDR3nt: TGTGCCAGCAGTCCTCCCCCGGCAGGGGGCTTACGCTCTGGGGCCAACGTCCTGACTTTC; CDR3aa: CASSPPPAGGLRSGANVLTF
j_gene: TRBJ1-6; abundance: -; d_gene: -; v_gene: TRBV6-6; len: 16; CDR3nt: TGTGCCAGCAGTTACGGACAGAGCTCCTATAATTCACCCCTCCACTTT; CDR3aa: CASSYGQSSYNSPLHF
j_gene: TRBJ2-7; abundance: once; d_gene: TRBD2; v_gene: TRBV7-8; len: 16; CDR3nt: TGTGCCAGCAGCTTGGGACTAGCGGCCGGGGGATACGAGCAGTACTTC; CDR3aa: CASSLGLAAGGYEQYF
j_gene: TRBJ2-2; abundance: -; d_gene: -; v_gene: TRBV6-2/TRBV6-3; len: 14; CDR3nt: TGTGCCAGCAGTTCCCGGGTGCCTACCGGGGAGCTGTTTTTT; CDR3aa: CASSSRVPTGELFF
j_gene: TRBJ1-2; abundance: -; d_gene: -; v_gene: TRBV7-9; len: 17; CDR3nt: TGTGCCAGCAGCTTAGCCAATTACGGCCCCTCCAACAAGGGCTACACCTTC; CDR3aa: CASSLANYGPSNKGYTF
j_gene: TRBJ2-7; abundance: once; d_gene: -; v_gene: TRBV25-1; len: 14; CDR3nt: TGTGCCAGCAGTGATCACTACAGGGGAGGCGAGCAGTACTTC; CDR3aa: CASSDHYRGGEQYF
j_gene: TRBJ2-1; abundance: few; d_gene: -; v_gene: TRBV19; len: 12; CDR3nt: TGTGCCAGTAGTCCCGGTTGGATCGAGCAGTTCTTC; CDR3aa: CASSPGWIEQFF
j_gene: TRBJ2-3; abundance: -; d_gene: -; v_gene: TRBV7-3; len: 12; CDR3nt: TGTGCCAGCAGCGTTAGCGGAGATACGCAGTATTTT; CDR3aa: CASSVSGDTQYF
j_gene: TRBJ1-1; abundance: -; d_gene: -; v_gene: TRBV28; len: 12; CDR3nt: TGTGCCAGCAGCCTAGGTACAGAGAAAGCTTTCTTT; CDR3aa: CASSLGTEKAFF
j_gene: TRBJ2-2; abundance: -; d_gene: -; v_gene: TRBV7-9; len: 12; CDR3nt: TGTGCCAGCAGCTTTAACACCGGGGAGCTGTTTTTT; CDR3aa: CASSFNTGELFF
j_gene: TRBJ2-6; abundance: -; d_gene: -; v_gene: TRBV4-2; len: 18; CDR3nt: TGTGCCAGCAGCCAAGATGACAGATTTACCTCTGGGGCCAACGTCCTGACTTTC; CDR3aa: CASSQDDRFTSGANVLTF
j_gene: TRBJ1-1; abundance: -; d_gene: -; v_gene: TRBV7-9; len: 14; CDR3nt: TGTGCCAGCAGCTTAGATACGAAGAACACTGAAGCTTTCTTT; CDR3aa: CASSLDTKNTEAFF
j_gene: TRBJ1-2; abundance: -; d_gene: TRBD1; v_gene: TRBV27; len: 15; CDR3nt: TGTGCCAGCAGTTTCCGGGACAGGCCCCTCTATGGCTACACCTTC; CDR3aa: CASSFRDRPLYGYTF
j_gene: TRBJ1-1; abundance: -; d_gene: -; v_gene: TRBV4-1; len: 16; CDR3nt: TGCGCCAGCAGCCAAGACTGGTCAACAGCGAACACTGAAGCTTTCTTT; CDR3aa: CASSQDWSTANTEAFF
j_gene: TRBJ1-2; abundance: -; d_gene: TRBD1; v_gene: TRBV3-1/TRBV3-2; len: 14; CDR3nt: TGTGCCAGCAGCTACAGGGGGCGAGGCTATGGCTACACCTTC; CDR3aa: CASSYRGRGYGYTF
j_gene: TRBJ2-5; abundance: -; d_gene: -; v_gene: TRBV5-1; len: 14; CDR3nt: TGCGCCAGCAGCTTCAATGACCCGGGGGAGACCCAGTACTTC; CDR3aa: CASSFNDPGETQYF
j_gene: TRBJ2-3; abundance: -; d_gene: TRBD2; v_gene: TRBV11-1; len: 16; CDR3nt: TGTGCCAGCAGCTTAAGGTCCGGGGGGAGCACAGATACGCAGTATTTT; CDR3aa: CASSLRSGGSTDTQYF
j_gene: TRBJ1-5; abundance: -; d_gene: -; v_gene: TRBV4-3; len: 13; CDR3nt: TGCGCCAGCAGCCACGGAAGAAATCAGCCCCAGCATTTT; CDR3aa: CASSHGRNQPQHF
j_gene: TRBJ1-3; abundance: -; d_gene: -; v_gene: TRBV29-1; len: 14; CDR3nt: TGCAGCGTTCAGGCCAGGTTCTCTGGAAACACCATATATTTT; CDR3aa: CSVQARFSGNTIYF
j_gene: TRBJ2-3; abundance: -; d_gene: TRBD1; v_gene: TRBV24-1; len: 16; CDR3nt: TGTGCCACCAGTGATTTCCGACAGGGATCAACAGATACGCAGTATTTT; CDR3aa: CATSDFRQGSTDTQYF
j_gene: TRBJ2-5; abundance: -; d_gene: TRBD2; v_gene: TRBV10-3; len: 15; CDR3nt: TGTGCCATCAGCCCGGGACTAGCGGGACAAGAGACCCAGTACTTC; CDR3aa: CAISPGLAGQETQYF
j_gene: TRBJ2-1; abundance: -; d_gene: -; v_gene: TRBV28; len: 13; CDR3nt: TGTGCCATCCAAGGGGCCCCAACCAATGAGCAGTTCTTC; CDR3aa: CAIQGAPTNEQFF
j_gene: TRBJ2-5; abundance: -; d_gene: TRBD1; v_gene: TRBV29-1; len: 15; CDR3nt: TGCAGCGCCCTTAAGACAGGGCCTTACCAAGAGACCCAGTACTTC; CDR3aa: CSALKTGPYQETQYF